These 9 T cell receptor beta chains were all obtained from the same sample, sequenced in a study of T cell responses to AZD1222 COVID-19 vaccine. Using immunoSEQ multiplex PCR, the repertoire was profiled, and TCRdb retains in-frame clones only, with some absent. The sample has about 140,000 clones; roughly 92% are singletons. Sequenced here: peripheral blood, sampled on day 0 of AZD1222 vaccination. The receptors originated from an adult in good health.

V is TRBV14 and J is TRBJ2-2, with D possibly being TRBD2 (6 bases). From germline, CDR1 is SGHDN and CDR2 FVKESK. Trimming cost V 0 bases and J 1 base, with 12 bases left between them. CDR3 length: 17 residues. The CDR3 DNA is TGTGCCAGCAGCCAAGACGGGGGATTTCGGAACACCGGGGAGCTGTTTTTT. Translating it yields CASSQDGGFRNTGELFF.

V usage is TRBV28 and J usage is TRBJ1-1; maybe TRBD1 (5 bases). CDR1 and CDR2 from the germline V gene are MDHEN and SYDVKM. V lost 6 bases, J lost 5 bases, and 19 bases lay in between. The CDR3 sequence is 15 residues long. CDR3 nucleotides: TGTGCCAGCAGCCTCCCGCCAGGGACCGGGACTGAAGCTTTCTTT. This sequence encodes CASSLPPGTGTEAFF.

Written as DNA, the CDR3 is TGTGCCAGCAGAGCCGGATCCGATAATTCACCCCTCCACTTT. This gives the protein CASRAGSDNSPLHF. The gene calls are TRBV6-4 and TRBJ1-6; no definite D call. Trimming cost V 6 bases and J 5 bases, with 11 bases left between them. This CDR3 spans 14 amino acids. Germline V gene sequence: CDR1 MRHNA, CDR2 SNTAGT.

CDR3 nucleotide sequence: TGCGCCATGGCACAGGACGGCCTTAAAAGAAAACTGTTTTTT. Translation gives CAMAQDGLKRKLFF. This chain connects TRBV10-1 to TRBJ1-4; D might be TRBD1 (5 bases). From germline, CDR1 is WNHNN and CDR2 SYGVQD (reference sequence). CDR3 size: 14 residues. Trimming removed 10 bases at V and 10 bases at J, with 22 bases between.

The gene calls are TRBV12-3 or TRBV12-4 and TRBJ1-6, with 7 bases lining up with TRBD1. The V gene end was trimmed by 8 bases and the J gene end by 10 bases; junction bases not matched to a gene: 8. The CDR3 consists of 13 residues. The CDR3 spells CASGQEWSSPLHF. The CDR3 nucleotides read TGTGCCAGCGGACAGGAGTGGTCCTCACCCCTCCACTTT.

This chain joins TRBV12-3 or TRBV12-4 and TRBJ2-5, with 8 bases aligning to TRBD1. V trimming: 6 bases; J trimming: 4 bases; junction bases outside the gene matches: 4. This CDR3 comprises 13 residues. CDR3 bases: TGTGCCAGCAGAGGACAGGGCTTAGAGACCCAGTACTTC. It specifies CASRGQGLETQYF.

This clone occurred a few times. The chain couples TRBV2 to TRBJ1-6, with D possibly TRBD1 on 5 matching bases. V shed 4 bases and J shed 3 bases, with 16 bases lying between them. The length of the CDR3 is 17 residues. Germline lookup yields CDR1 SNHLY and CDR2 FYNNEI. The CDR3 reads CASSVSLEGDYNSPLHF. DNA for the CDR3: TGTGCCAGCAGTGTCAGTTTGGAAGGGGACTATAATTCACCCCTCCACTTT.

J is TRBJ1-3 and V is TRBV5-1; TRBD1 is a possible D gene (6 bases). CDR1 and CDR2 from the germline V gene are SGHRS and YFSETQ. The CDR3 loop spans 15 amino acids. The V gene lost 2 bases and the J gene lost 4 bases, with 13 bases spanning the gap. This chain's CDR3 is CASSFTGAFGNTIYF. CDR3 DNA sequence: TGCGCCAGCAGCTTCACGGGGGCGTTCGGAAACACCATATATTTT.

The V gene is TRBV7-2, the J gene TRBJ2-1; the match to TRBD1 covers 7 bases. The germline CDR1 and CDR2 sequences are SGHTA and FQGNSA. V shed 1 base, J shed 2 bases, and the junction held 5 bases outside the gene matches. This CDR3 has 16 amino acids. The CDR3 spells CASSLGRQGAYNEQFF. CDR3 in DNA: TGTGCCAGCAGCTTAGGTAGGCAGGGGGCCTACAATGAGCAGTTCTTC.